A single sample gave rise to the 4 T cell receptor beta chains below, sequenced in a study of blood T cell repertoires in COVID-19. TCRdb keeps only in-frame clones here, not all; method: immunoSEQ multiplex PCR. The table shows about 48,000 clones, with roughly nine tenths occurring only once. The sequencing sample was made of peripheral blood. The receptor source for this set is a man between 65 and 85 years old with acute or convalescent COVID-19.

This clone has a single count. This chain links TRBV5-5 with TRBJ1-5, with 8 bases aligning to TRBD1. Germline CDR1 SGHKS, CDR2 YYEKEE (reference sequence). J lost 6 bases, V lost 3 bases, and 11 bases had no gene match. The CDR3 is 16 residues long. Here the CDR3 reads CASSSRMTGEGQPQHF. For the CDR3, the DNA is TGTGCCAGCAGCTCAAGAATGACAGGGGAGGGTCAGCCCCAGCATTTT.

This clone was seen a few times. The chain uses TRBV7-2 and TRBJ2-7; TRBD2 might be the D (5 bases). V lost 5 bases and J 0 bases, leaving 8 bases between the germline ends. The CDR3 consists of 13 residues. Per germline, CDR1 SGHTA and CDR2 FQGNSA. This chain's CDR3 is CASSRLSSYEQYF. The DNA for the CDR3 is TGTGCCAGCAGCCGACTAAGCTCCTACGAGCAGTACTTC.

The chain uses TRBV18 and TRBJ1-6, with a weak D call TRBD1 (5 bases). The CDR3 consists of 15 residues. Germline V CDR1 and CDR2: KGHSH, LQKENI. V gave up 0 bases and J gave up 10 bases, with 13 bases separating them. CDR3 coding DNA: TGTGCCAGCTCACCACCGGGCAGGGCCGACTCACCCCTCCACTTT. It encodes CASSPPGRADSPLHF.

This clone has only a few counts. The V call is TRBV18, the J call TRBJ2-7, with a possible D match to TRBD1 (6 bases). CDR1 is KGHSH and CDR2 is LQKENI in the germline V gene. Trimming removed 8 bases from V and 3 bases from J, with 17 bases in between. This CDR3 is built from 14 residues. CDR3 nucleotides: TGTGCCAGCCGAGGGACATATAAAGGCTACGAGCAGTACTTC. Encoded protein: CASRGTYKGYEQYF.